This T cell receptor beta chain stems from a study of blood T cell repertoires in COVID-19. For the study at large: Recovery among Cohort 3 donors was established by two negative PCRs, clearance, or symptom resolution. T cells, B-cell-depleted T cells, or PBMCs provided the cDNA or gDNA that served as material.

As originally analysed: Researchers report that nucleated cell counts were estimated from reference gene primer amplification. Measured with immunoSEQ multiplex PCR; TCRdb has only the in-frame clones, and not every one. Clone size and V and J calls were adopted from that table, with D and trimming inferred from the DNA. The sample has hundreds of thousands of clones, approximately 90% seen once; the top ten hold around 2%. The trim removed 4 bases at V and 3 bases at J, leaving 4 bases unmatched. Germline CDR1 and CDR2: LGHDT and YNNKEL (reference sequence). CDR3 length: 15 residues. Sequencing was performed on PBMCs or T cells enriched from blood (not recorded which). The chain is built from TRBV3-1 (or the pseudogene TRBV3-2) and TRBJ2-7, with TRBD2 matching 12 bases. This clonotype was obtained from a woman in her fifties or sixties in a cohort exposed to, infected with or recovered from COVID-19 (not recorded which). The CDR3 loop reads CASSLGLAGLYEQYF. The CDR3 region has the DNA TGTGCCAGCAGCCTAGGACTAGCGGGGCTCTACGAGCAGTACTTC.